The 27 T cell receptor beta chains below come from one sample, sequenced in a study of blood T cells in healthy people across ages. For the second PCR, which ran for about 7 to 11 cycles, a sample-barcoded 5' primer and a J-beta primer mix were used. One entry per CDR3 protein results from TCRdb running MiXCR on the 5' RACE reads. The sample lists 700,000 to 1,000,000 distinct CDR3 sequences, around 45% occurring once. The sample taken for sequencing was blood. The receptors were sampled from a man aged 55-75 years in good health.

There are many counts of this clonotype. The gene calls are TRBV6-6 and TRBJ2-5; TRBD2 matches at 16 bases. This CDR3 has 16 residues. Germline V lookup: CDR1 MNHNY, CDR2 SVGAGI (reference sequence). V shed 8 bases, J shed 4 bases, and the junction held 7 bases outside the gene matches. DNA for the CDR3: TGTGCCAGCTCGGGGACTAGCGGGGGGGCCGGAGAGACCCAGTACTTC. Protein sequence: CASSGTSGGAGETQYF.

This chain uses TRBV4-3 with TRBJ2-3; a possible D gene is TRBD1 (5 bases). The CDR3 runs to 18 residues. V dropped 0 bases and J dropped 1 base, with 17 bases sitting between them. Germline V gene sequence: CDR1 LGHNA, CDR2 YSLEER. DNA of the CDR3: TGCGCCAGCAGCCAAGAATACTTGACAGTGAGGCGCACAGATACGCAGTATTTT. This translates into CASSQEYLTVRRTDTQYF.

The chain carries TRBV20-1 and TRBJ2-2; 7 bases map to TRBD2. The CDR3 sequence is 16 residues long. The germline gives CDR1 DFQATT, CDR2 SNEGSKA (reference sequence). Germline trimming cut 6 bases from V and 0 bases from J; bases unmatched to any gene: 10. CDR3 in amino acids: CSAPYSAGANTGELFF. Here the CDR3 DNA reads TGCAGTGCCCCCTACTCGGCGGGGGCGAACACCGGGGAGCTGTTTTTT.

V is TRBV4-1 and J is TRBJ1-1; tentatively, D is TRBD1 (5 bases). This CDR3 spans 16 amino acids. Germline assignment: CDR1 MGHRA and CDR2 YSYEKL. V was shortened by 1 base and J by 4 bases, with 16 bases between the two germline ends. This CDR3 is CASSQGGRGKGTEAFF. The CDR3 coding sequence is TGCGCCAGCAGCCAAGGGGGGAGGGGAAAGGGCACTGAAGCTTTCTTT.

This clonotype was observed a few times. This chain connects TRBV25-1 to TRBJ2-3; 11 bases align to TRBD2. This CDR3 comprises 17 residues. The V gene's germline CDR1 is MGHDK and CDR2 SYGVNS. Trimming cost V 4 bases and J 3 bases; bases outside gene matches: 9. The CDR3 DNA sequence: TGTGCCAGCAGTGGAGGAGAGACTAGCGGGGTAACAGATACGCAGTATTTT. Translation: CASSGGETSGVTDTQYF.

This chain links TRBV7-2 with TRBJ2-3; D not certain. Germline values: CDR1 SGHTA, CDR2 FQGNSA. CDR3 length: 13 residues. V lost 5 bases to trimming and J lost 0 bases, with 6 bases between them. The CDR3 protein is CASSQQSTDTQYF. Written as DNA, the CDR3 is TGTGCCAGCAGCCAGCAAAGCACAGATACGCAGTATTTT.

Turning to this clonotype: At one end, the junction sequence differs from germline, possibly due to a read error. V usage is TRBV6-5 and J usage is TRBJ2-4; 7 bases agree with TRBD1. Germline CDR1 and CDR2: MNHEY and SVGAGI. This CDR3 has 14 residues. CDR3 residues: CASRADRLQNVQYF. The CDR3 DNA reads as TGTGCCAGCAGGGCGGACAGGCTGCAAAACGTTCAGTACTTC.

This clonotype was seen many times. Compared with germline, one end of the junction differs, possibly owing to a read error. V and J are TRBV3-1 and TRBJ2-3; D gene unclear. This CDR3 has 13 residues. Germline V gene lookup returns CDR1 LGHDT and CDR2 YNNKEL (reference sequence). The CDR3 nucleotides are TGCGCCAGCAGCCAAGCTTCCACAGATACGCAGTATTTT. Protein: CASSQASTDTQYF.

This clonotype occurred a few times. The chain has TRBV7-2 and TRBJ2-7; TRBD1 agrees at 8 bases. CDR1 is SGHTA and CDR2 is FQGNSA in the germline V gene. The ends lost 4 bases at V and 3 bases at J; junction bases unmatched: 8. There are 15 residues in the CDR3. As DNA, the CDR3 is TGTGCCAGCAGCTCCCAGGCGGGACAGGTCTACGAGCAGTACTTC. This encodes CASSSQAGQVYEQYF.

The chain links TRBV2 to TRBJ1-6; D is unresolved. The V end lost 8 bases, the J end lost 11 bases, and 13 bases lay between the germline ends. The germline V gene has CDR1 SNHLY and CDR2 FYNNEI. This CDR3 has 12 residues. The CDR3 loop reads CASGQDSPPLHF. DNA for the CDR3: TGTGCCAGCGGGCAGGACTCGCCACCCCTCCACTTT.

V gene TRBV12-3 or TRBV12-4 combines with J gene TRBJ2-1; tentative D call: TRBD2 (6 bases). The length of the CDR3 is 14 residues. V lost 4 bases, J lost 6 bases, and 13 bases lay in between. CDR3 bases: TGTGCCAGCAGTTCCGGGACTCTCTTCAATGAGCAGTTCTTC. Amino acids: CASSSGTLFNEQFF.

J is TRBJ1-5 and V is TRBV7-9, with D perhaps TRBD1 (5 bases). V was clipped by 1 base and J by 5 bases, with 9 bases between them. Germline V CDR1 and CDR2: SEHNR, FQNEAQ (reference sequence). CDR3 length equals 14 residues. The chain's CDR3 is CASSLVGVDQPQHF. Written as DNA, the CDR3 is TGTGCCAGCAGCTTAGTGGGGGTCGATCAGCCCCAGCATTTT.

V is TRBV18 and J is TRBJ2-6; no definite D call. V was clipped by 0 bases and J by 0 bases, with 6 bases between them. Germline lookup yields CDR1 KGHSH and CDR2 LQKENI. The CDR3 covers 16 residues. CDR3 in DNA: TGTGCCAGCTCACCACCAAGGTCCTCTGGGGCCAACGTCCTGACTTTC. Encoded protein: CASSPPRSSGANVLTF.

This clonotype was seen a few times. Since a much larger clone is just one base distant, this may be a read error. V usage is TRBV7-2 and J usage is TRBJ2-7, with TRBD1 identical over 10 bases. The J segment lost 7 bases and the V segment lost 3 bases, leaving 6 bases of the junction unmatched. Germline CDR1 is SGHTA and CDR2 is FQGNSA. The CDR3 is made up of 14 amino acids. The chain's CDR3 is CASSLDRGVDEQYF. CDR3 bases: TGTGCCAGCAGCTTGGACAGGGGGGTGGATGAGCAGTACTTC. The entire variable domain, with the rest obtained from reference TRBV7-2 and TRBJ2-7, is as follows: GAGVSQSPSNKVTEKGKDVELRCDPISGHTALYWYRQSLGQGLEFLIYFQGNSAPDKSGLPSDRFSAERTGGSVSTLTIQRTQQEDSAVYLCASSLDRGVDEQYFGPGTRLTVT.

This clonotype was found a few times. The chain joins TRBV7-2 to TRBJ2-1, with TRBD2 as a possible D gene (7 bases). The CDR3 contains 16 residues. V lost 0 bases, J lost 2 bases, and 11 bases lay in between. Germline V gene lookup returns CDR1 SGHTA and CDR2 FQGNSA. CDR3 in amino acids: CASSLAGGRPYNEQFF. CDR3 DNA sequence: TGTGCCAGCAGCTTAGCGGGGGGGCGCCCCTACAATGAGCAGTTCTTC.

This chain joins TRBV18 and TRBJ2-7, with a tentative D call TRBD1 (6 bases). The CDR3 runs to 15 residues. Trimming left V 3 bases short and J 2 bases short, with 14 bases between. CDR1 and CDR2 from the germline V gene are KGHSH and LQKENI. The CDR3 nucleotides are TGTGCCAGCTCACCCAAACAGGGCTTAACCTACGAGCAGTACTTC. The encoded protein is CASSPKQGLTYEQYF.

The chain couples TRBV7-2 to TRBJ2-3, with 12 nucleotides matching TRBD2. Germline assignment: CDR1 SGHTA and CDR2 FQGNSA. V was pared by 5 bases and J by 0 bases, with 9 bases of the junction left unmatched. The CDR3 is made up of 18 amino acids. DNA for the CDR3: TGTGCCAGCAGCCTTCTTTCTAGCGGGGGGGGTAGCACAGATACGCAGTATTTT. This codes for CASSLLSSGGGSTDTQYF.

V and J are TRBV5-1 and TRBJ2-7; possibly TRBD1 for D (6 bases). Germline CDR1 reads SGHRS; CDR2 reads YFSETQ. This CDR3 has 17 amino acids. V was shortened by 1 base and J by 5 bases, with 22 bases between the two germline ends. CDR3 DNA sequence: TGCGCCAGCAGCTTGAGGGCCCGGGACACCTTCGGCCACGAGCAGTACTTC. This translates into CASSLRARDTFGHEQYF.

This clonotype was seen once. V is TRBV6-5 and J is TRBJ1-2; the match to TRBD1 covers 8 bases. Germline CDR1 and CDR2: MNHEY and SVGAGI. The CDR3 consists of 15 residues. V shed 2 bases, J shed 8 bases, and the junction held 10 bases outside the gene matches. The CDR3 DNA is TGTGCCAGCAGTTACGCCGGACAGGGCTTGAAGGGCTACACCTTC. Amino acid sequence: CASSYAGQGLKGYTF.

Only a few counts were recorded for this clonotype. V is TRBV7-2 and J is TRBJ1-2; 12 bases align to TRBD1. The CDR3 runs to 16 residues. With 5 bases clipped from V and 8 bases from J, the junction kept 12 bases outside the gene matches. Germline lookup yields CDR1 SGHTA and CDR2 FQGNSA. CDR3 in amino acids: CASSPGGTGGKWGYTF. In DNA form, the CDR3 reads TGTGCCAGCAGCCCAGGGGGGACAGGGGGCAAGTGGGGCTACACCTTC.

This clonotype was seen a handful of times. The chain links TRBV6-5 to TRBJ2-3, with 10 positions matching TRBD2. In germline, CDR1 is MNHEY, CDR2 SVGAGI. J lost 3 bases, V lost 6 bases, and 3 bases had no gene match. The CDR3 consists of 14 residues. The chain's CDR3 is CASRAGLATDTQYF. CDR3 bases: TGTGCCAGCAGGGCGGGACTAGCGACAGATACGCAGTATTTT.

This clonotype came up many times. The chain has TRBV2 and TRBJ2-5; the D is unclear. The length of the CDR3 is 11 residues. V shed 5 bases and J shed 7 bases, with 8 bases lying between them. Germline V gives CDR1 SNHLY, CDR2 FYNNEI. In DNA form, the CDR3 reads TGTGCCAGCAGTTACAAGGGGACCCAGTACTTC. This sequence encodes CASSYKGTQYF.

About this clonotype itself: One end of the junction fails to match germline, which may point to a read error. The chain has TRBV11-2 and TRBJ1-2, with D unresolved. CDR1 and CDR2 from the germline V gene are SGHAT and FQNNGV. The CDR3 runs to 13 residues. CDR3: CANSLGREDGYTF. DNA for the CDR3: TGTGCCAACAGCTTAGGAAGGGAAGATGGCTACACCTTC.

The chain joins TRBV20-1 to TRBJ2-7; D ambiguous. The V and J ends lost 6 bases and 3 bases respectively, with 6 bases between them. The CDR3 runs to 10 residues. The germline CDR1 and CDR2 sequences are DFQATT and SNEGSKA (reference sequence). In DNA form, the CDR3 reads TGCAGTGCGCAGATCTACGAGCAGTACTTC. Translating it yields CSAQIYEQYF.

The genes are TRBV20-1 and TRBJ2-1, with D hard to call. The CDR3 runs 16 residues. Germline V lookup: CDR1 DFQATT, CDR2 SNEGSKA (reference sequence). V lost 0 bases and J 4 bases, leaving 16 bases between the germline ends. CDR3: CSARESYIAVYNEQFF. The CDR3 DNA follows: TGCAGTGCTAGAGAGTCCTACATAGCCGTTTACAATGAGCAGTTCTTC.

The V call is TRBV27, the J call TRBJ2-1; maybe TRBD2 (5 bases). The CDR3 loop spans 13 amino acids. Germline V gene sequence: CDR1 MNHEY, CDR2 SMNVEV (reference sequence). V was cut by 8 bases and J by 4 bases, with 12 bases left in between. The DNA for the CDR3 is TGTGCCAGCGCCGGGGATTTATACAATGAGCAGTTCTTC. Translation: CASAGDLYNEQFF.

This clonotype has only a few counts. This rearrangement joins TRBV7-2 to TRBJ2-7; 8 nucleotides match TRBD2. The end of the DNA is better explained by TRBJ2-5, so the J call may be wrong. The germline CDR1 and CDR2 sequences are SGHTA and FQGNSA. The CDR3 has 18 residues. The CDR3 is CASSSGNGGGLYQETQYF. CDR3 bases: TGTGCCAGCAGCTCCGGGAACGGGGGGGGCTTGTACCAAGAGACCCAGTACTTC.